These T cell receptor beta chains were read from a single sample in a study of T-cell memory formation after mild COVID-19. From the 5' RACE reads, TCRdb called clonotypes with MiXCR, one entry per CDR3 protein. The sample holds about 410,000 distinct CDR3 sequences, more than 15% seen once. The sample taken for sequencing was PBMCs or a T cell subset sorted from them (not recorded which). These receptors all stem from a man aged 18 to 35 who had mild COVID-19 (a few samples of this study predate the infection). Cell type and time point are not known. Both conserved end residues are part of each CDR3.

v_call	j_call	cdr3_aa
TRBV21-1	TRBJ1-4	CASGKTGRDEKLFF
TRBV28	TRBJ1-1	CASSFSGTLNTEAFF
TRBV20-1	TRBJ2-7	CSARDLPYYEQYF
TRBV12-3/TRBV12-4	TRBJ2-1	CASRASSGLYNEQFF
TRBV5-4	TRBJ2-1	CASSGDNHNEQFF
TRBV28	TRBJ1-4	CASIPGQGYEKLFF
TRBV20-1	TRBJ1-4	CSARDRAGLNEKLFF
TRBV30	TRBJ2-4	CAWGAARHNIQYF
TRBV6-6	TRBJ2-1	CASSYSRAYNEQFF
TRBV7-2	TRBJ1-1	CASSLRQGSTEAFF
TRBV9	TRBJ2-5	CASSAAGVEETQYF
TRBV6-6	TRBJ1-2	CASSLKQGFAGYTF
TRBV7-2	TRBJ2-3	CASSFGLGGDTQYF
TRBV4-3	TRBJ2-7	CASSQDLAVSYEQYF
TRBV5-1	TRBJ1-1	CASSLLRMREAFF
TRBV9	TRBJ1-5	CASSVDRPEQGPQHF
TRBV5-1	TRBJ2-5	CASSSIGTDQETQYF
TRBV6-5	TRBJ1-6	CASRGFYSSYNSPLHF
TRBV18	TRBJ2-3	CASSPLGDLDTQYF
TRBV7-8	TRBJ2-3	CASSLASSGGSTDTQYF
TRBV5-5	TRBJ2-5	CASSLGALPQTQYF
TRBV4-3	TRBJ1-3	CASSSGGSGNTIYF
TRBV3-1	TRBJ2-3	CASSQSRRYRVGTDTQYF
TRBV2	TRBJ2-5	CATQATLLDAKETQYF
TRBV7-9	TRBJ1-4	CASSFPRADEKLFF
TRBV28	TRBJ2-3	CASSSGRRGVTDTQYF